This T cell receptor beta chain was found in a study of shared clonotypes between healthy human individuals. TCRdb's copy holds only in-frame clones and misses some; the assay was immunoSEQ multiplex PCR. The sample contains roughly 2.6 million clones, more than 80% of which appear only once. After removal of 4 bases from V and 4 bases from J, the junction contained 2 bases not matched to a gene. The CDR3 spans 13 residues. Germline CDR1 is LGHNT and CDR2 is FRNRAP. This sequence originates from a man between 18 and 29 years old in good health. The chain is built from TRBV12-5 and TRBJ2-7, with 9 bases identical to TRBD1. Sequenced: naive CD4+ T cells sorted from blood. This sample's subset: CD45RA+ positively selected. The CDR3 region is CASGSTGGYEQYF. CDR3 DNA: TGTGCTAGTGGTTCGACAGGGGGTTACGAGCAGTACTTC. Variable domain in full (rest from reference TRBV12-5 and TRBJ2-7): DARVTQTPRHKVTEMGQEVTMRCQPILGHNTVFWYRQTMMQGLELLAYFRNRAPLDDSGMPKDRFSAEMPDATLATLKIQPSEPRDSAVYFCASGSTGGYEQYFGPGTRLTVT.